Sequencing of this T cell receptor beta chain was carried out in a study of CD8+ T cells in alopecia areata. In each case, RNA was isolated and then reverse transcribed into cDNA as the sequencing template. The method was immunoSEQ multiplex PCR; TCRdb's version includes in-frame clones alone and lacks a portion of them. The top ten hold 1.3% of the sample, which has over 85,000 clones, around 38% seen once. Unmatched junction bases numbered 8, after V lost 2 bases and J lost 2 bases. CDR3 length equals 16 residues. Germline V gives CDR1 SQVTM, CDR2 ANQGSEA. The sequenced sample was CD4+ T cells sorted from blood. The rearrangement uses TRBV29-1 and TRBJ2-3; 9 positions agree with TRBD2. The TCR sequence derives from a human donor with alopecia areata. The CDR3 region is CSVEKGSGSLTDTQYF. In DNA, the CDR3 is TGCAGCGTTGAAAAAGGTAGCGGGAGCCTCACAGATACGCAGTATTTT.